This T cell receptor beta chain is drawn from a study of cytomegalovirus exposure and HLA in healthy donors. Whole-study results and caveats: Reportedly, diagnosis of cytomegalovirus status by the classifier showed high specificity and sensitivity. Listed as cytomegalovirus-associated were around 160 TCR beta chains. It was found in a later analysis that first-cohort TCR clusters tended to co-occur in the 100 to 150 validation repertoires.

The donors were members of the validation cohort comprising over 100 subjects, separate from the roughly 700-subject first cohort. With regard to this clone: What it binds is not known.

TCRdb's table, derived via immunoSEQ multiplex PCR, lists solely in-frame clones and lacks some. The data contain 150,000 to 160,000 clones, approximately 86% of them singletons. Trimming took 5 bases from V and 5 from J; bases not matched to a gene: 5. This CDR3 region has 16 residues. Germline V gene data show CDR1 as SGHTA and CDR2 as FQGTGA. The sample comprised PBMCs. This TCR came from a man younger than 35 in good health and CMV-seropositive. The chain joins TRBV7-3 to TRBJ2-5; TRBD2 matches 16 bases. CDR3 sequence reads: CASSKGTSGRGETQYF. As DNA, the CDR3 is TGTGCCAGCAGCAAAGGGACTAGCGGGAGGGGCGAGACCCAGTACTTC.